This TCR beta chain was observed in a study of blood T cell repertoires in COVID-19. As for the study in general: There were acute and convalescent COVID-19 samples, and they came from the United States, Italy and Spain. Sample material is recorded as cDNA or gDNA derived from T cells, B-cell-depleted T cells, or PBMCs.

This clone was recorded a few times. Other DNA sequences within the sample encode an identical CDR3. This CDR3 has 14 amino acids. The germline V and J ends were trimmed by 0 bases and 2 bases, with 8 bases remaining between them. Germline V gives CDR1 SGHNT, CDR2 YYREEE (reference sequence). Original data processing: For nucleated cells, counts were estimated from reference gene primer amplification. Here immunoSEQ multiplex PCR was the method, and the copy in TCRdb shows in-frame clones only, minus some. That table furnishes V, J and clone size, whereas the DNA furnished D and trimming. Of about 260,000 clones in the sample, 88% were seen once.

The receptor's source is a human donor in a cohort sampled during active COVID-19. Sequencing input: peripheral blood. The chain is built from TRBV5-4 and TRBJ2-5; D remains ambiguous. CDR3 residues: CASSLAGSQETQYF. Written as DNA, the CDR3 is TGTGCCAGCAGCTTGGCAGGCAGTCAAGAGACCCAGTACTTC.